These 19 T cell receptor beta chains share one sample of origin, sequenced in a study of cytomegalovirus exposure and HLA in healthy donors. Libraries were prepared by immunoSEQ multiplex PCR; TCRdb keeps only in-frame clonotypes and omits some of them. The table has approximately 170,000 clones, 85% seen once; the top ten hold 15% to 20%. The specimen was PBMCs. Source of these receptors: a man in his late teens or twenties in good health and CMV-seropositive.

The rearrangement uses TRBV4-1 and TRBJ1-1, with 9 bases matching TRBD1. This CDR3 has 16 amino acids. V trimming: 1 base; J trimming: 1 base; junction bases outside the gene matches: 4. From germline, CDR1 is MGHRA and CDR2 YSYEKL. This chain's CDR3 is CASSQVNRGRNTEAFF. The CDR3 DNA is TGCGCCAGCAGCCAAGTTAACAGGGGGCGGAACACTGAAGCTTTCTTT.

The genes are TRBV7-2 and TRBJ2-1; TRBD1 matches 7 bases. In germline, CDR1 is SGHTA, CDR2 FQGNSA. The CDR3 spans 14 residues. With V trimmed by 1 base and J by 8 bases, 5 bases remained unmatched. CDR3 protein: CASSLDVGQDEQFF. Written as DNA, the CDR3 is TGTGCCAGCAGCTTAGATGTTGGACAGGATGAGCAGTTCTTC.

This clone was seen only once. This chain links TRBV6-1 with TRBJ1-2; unclear D gene. V gave up 2 bases and J gave up 6 bases, with 13 bases separating them. CDR1 is MNHNS, CDR2 SASEGT, per germline. The CDR3 runs to 14 residues. The CDR3: CASSELVQIDGYTF. CDR3 DNA sequence: TGTGCCAGCAGTGAATTGGTACAGATCGATGGCTACACCTTC.

This rearrangement joins TRBV29-1 to TRBJ2-1, with D possibly TRBD2 on 6 matching bases. Trimming pared 4 bases from V and 4 bases from J, leaving 8 bases between. Germline CDR1 reads SQVTM; CDR2 reads ANQGSEA. This CDR3 is 12 amino acids long. Written as DNA, the CDR3 is TGCAGCGTTGGCGGGGCTTACAATGAGCAGTTCTTC. Amino acid sequence: CSVGGAYNEQFF.

In this sample, this clone turned up once. V is TRBV11-3 and J is TRBJ2-1; 8 positions agree with TRBD2. Trimming cost V 5 bases and J 7 bases; bases outside gene matches: 10. The CDR3 totals 15 residues. The V gene's germline CDR1 is SGHNT and CDR2 YENEEA. The CDR3 coding sequence is TGTGCCAGCAGCATTCCCGGGAGGGCGTGGAATGAGCAGTTCTTC. Translation gives CASSIPGRAWNEQFF.

J is TRBJ1-2 and V is TRBV19, with 8 nucleotides matching TRBD1. Germline assignment: CDR1 LNHDA and CDR2 SQIVND (reference sequence). V gave up 6 bases and J gave up 1 base; unmatched junction bases: 4. The CDR3 extends over 14 amino acids. DNA of the CDR3: TGTGCCAGTAGCAAGACAGGGGATAACTATGGCTACACCTTC. Translation gives CASSKTGDNYGYTF. Full variable domain (remainder filled in from reference TRBV19 and TRBJ1-2): DGGITQSPKYLFRKEGQNVTLSCEQNLNHDAMYWYRQDPGQGLRLIYYSQIVNDFQKGDIAEGYSVSREKKESFPLTVTSAQKNPTAFYLCASSKTGDNYGYTFGSGTRLTVV.

The genes are TRBV5-1 and TRBJ2-2; 9 nucleotides match TRBD2. Trimming at V came to 4 bases and at J to 6 bases, leaving 7 bases not matched to a gene. CDR3 length: 15 residues. Germline values: CDR1 SGHRS, CDR2 YFSETQ. CDR3 bases: TGCGCCAGCAGCGCTGTAGCGGGAGCGGCCGGGGAGCTGTTTTTT. It translates to CASSAVAGAAGELFF.

The chain links TRBV5-1 to TRBJ1-1, with D uncertain. The CDR3 totals 14 residues. Trimming stripped 5 bases from V and 1 base from J, with 12 bases between. The germline gives CDR1 SGHRS, CDR2 YFSETQ. The CDR3 nucleotides are TGCGCCAGCAGGAGTGATACCCAGAACACTGAAGCTTTCTTT. Protein product: CASRSDTQNTEAFF.

The rearrangement uses TRBV5-4 and TRBJ2-1, with a possible D match to TRBD2 (6 bases). This CDR3 region has 13 residues. Germline lookup yields CDR1 SGHNT and CDR2 YYREEE (reference sequence). The V and J ends lost 4 bases and 12 bases respectively, with 17 bases between them. The CDR3 nucleotides read TGTGCCAGCAGCCCTCGGAGGGCTGCGAGGCAGTTCTTC. Protein sequence: CASSPRRAARQFF.

The chain combines TRBV5-1 with TRBJ2-7; D call uncertain. Trimming shortened V by 0 bases and J by 6 bases, and 4 bases separated the two germline ends. Germline-derived CDR1 and CDR2 are SGHRS and YFSETQ. The CDR3 length is 11 residues. The CDR3 region is CASSLGLEQYF. In nucleotides, the CDR3 is TGCGCCAGCAGCTTGGGTCTCGAGCAGTACTTC.

V and J are TRBV10-2 and TRBJ2-7, with 10 bases matching TRBD1. From germline, CDR1 is WSHSY and CDR2 SAAADI. V was pared by 5 bases and J by 3 bases, with 7 bases of the junction left unmatched. The length of the CDR3 is 15 residues. DNA for the CDR3: TGCGCCAGCAGTAACTCCGGGACAGGGGACTACGAGCAGTACTTC. This encodes CASSNSGTGDYEQYF.

The gene calls are TRBV5-6 and TRBJ2-5, with TRBD1 identical over 7 bases. V was pared by 3 bases and J by 0 bases, with 8 bases of the junction left unmatched. From germline, CDR1 is SGHDT and CDR2 YYEEEE. There are 16 residues in the CDR3. In DNA, the CDR3 is TGTGCCAGCAGCTACGACAGGGCTTGGTACCAAGAGACCCAGTACTTC. Its protein product is CASSYDRAWYQETQYF.

V is TRBV10-2 and J is TRBJ2-2; weak D call: TRBD2 (5 bases). The germline V gene encodes CDR1 WSHSY and CDR2 SAAADI. The CDR3 contains 14 residues. V shed 6 bases and J shed 6 bases, with 14 bases lying between them. CDR3 in DNA: TGCGCCAGCAGATCCGGGGATCTCGCCGGGGAGCTGTTTTTT. It specifies CASRSGDLAGELFF.

The chain has TRBV18 and TRBJ2-1; 9 bases map to TRBD2. Germline trimming cut 3 bases from V and 0 bases from J; bases unmatched to any gene: 3. This CDR3 has 16 residues. Germline-derived CDR1 and CDR2 are KGHSH and LQKENI. The CDR3 loop is CASSPTSGVSYNEQFF. The CDR3 bases are TGTGCCAGCTCACCGACTAGCGGAGTCTCCTACAATGAGCAGTTCTTC. Complete variable domain (other parts from reference TRBV18 and TRBJ2-1): NAGVMQNPRHLVRRRGQEARLRCSPMKGHSHVYWYRQLPEEGLKFMVYLQKENIIDESGMPKERFSAEFPKEGPSILRIQQVVRGDSAAYFCASSPTSGVSYNEQFFGPGTRLTVL.

This chain links TRBV5-1 with TRBJ1-3, with D perhaps matching TRBD1 (6 bases). Looked up from germline, CDR1 is SGHRS and CDR2 is YFSETQ. The CDR3 consists of 19 residues. V dropped 0 bases and J dropped 0 bases, with 19 bases sitting between them. This CDR3 is CASSLVGFRGQSSGNTIYF. CDR3 DNA: TGCGCCAGCAGCTTGGTGGGCTTTCGAGGACAGAGCTCTGGAAACACCATATATTTT.

V is TRBV30 and J is TRBJ2-7; 9 positions agree with TRBD1. The germline gives CDR1 GTSNPN, CDR2 SVGIG (reference sequence). V trimming: 1 base; J trimming: 6 bases; junction bases outside the gene matches: 7. This CDR3 contains 14 residues. CDR3 nucleotide sequence: TGTGCCTGGAGTGCTGGGACAGGGACTTCCGAGCAGTACTTC. Amino acid sequence: CAWSAGTGTSEQYF.

The chain links TRBV7-9 to TRBJ2-3; no reliable D call. This CDR3 spans 15 amino acids. V was cut by 5 bases and J by 2 bases, with 14 bases left in between. Germline CDR1 is SEHNR and CDR2 is FQNEAQ (reference sequence). The CDR3 loop is CASSRSNLPTDTQYF. CDR3 nucleotides: TGTGCCAGCAGCCGTTCGAACTTACCCACAGATACGCAGTATTTT.

The gene calls are TRBV6-6 and TRBJ2-1; 10 positions match TRBD2. J was trimmed by 4 bases and V by 0 bases; bases with no gene match: 3. The CDR3 has 16 residues. Per the germline V gene, CDR1 is MNHNY and CDR2 is SVGAGI (reference sequence). CDR3 region: CASSYSVTSGYNEQFF. As DNA, the CDR3 is TGTGCCAGCAGTTACTCGGTGACTAGCGGGTACAATGAGCAGTTCTTC.

Turning to this clone: The same CDR3 can be traced to other DNA sequences in this sample. The chain links TRBV9 to TRBJ2-7, with 10 bases that match TRBD2. The CDR3 spans 15 residues. The V segment lost 0 bases and the J segment 2 bases; nucleotides outside the gene matches: 2. Germline V gives CDR1 SGDLS, CDR2 YYNGEE. The CDR3 region is CASSVAAGGPYEQYF. DNA of the CDR3: TGTGCCAGCAGCGTAGCAGCGGGAGGGCCCTACGAGCAGTACTTC.